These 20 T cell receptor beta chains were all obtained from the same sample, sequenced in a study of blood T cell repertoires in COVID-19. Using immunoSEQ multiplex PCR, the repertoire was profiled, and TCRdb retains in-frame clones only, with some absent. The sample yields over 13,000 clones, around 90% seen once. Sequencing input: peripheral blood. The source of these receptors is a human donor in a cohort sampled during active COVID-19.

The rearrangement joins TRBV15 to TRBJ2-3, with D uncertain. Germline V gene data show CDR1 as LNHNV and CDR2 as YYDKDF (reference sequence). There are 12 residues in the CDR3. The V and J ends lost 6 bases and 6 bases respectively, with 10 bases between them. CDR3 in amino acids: CATSKSSDTQYF. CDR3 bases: TGTGCCACCAGTAAGAGCTCGGATACGCAGTATTTT.

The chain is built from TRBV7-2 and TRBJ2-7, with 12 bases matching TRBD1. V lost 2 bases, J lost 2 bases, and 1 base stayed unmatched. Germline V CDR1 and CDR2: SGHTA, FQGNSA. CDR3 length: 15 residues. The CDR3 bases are TGTGCCAGCAGCTTAAGGGACAGGGGGCCCTACGAGCAGTACTTC. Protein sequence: CASSLRDRGPYEQYF.

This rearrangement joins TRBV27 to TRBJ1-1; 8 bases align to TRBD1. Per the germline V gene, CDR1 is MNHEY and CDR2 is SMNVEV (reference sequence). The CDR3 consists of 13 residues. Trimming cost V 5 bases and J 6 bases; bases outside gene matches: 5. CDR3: CASSPDRVAEAFF. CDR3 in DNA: TGTGCCAGCAGTCCGGACAGGGTCGCTGAAGCTTTCTTT.

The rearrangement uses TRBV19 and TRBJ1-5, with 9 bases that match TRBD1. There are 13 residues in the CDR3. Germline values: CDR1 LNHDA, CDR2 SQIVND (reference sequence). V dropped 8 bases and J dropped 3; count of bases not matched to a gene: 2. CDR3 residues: CASGDRVNQPQHF. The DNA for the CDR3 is TGTGCCAGTGGGGACAGGGTCAATCAGCCCCAGCATTTT.

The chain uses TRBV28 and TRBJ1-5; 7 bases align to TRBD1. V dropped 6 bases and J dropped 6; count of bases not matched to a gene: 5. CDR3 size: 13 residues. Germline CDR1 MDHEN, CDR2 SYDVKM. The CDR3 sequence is CASRTTGVQPQHF. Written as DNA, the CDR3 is TGTGCCAGCAGGACCACAGGGGTTCAGCCCCAGCATTTT.

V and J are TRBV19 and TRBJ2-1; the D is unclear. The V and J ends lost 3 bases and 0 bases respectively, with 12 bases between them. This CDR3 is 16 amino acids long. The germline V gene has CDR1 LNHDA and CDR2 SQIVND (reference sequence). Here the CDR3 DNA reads TGTGCCAGTAGTATGGAGCGTACGAGCTCCTACAATGAGCAGTTCTTC. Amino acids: CASSMERTSSYNEQFF.

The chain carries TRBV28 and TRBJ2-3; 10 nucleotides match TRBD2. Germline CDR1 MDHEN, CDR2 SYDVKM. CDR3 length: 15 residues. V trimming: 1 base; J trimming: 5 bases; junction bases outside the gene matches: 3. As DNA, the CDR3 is TGTGCCAGCAGTTTATTTACTAGCGGGAAAGATACGCAGTATTTT. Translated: CASSLFTSGKDTQYF. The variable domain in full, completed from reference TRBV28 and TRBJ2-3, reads DVKVTQSSRYLVKRTGEKVFLECVQDMDHENMFWYRQDPGLGLRLIYFSYDVKMKEKGDIPEGYSVSREKKERFSLILESASTNQTSMYLCASSLFTSGKDTQYFGPGTRLTVL.

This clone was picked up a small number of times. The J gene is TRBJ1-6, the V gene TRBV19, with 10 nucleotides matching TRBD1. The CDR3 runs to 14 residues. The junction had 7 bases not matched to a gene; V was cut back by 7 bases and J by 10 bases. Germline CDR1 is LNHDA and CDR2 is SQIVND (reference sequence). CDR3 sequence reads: CASKGGQGKSPLHF. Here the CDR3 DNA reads TGTGCCAGTAAGGGGGGACAGGGGAAGTCACCCCTCCACTTT.

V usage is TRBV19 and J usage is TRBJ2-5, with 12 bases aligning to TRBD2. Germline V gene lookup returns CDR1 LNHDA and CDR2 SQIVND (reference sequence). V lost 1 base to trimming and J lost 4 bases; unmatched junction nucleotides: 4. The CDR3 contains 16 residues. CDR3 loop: CASSIVTSGSPETQYF. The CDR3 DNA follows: TGTGCCAGTAGTATAGTGACTAGCGGGAGCCCAGAGACCCAGTACTTC.

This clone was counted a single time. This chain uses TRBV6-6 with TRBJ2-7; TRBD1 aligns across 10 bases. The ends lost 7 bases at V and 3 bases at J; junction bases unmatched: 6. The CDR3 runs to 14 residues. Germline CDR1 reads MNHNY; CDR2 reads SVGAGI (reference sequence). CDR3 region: CASKTGTGVYEQYF. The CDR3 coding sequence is TGTGCCAGCAAAACCGGGACAGGGGTCTACGAGCAGTACTTC.

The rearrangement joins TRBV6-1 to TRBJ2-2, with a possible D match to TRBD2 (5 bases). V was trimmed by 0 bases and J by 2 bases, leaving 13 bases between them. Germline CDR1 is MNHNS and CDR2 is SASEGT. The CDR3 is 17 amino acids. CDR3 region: CASSEAIGVYNTGELFF. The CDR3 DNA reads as TGTGCCAGCAGTGAAGCAATCGGGGTCTACAACACCGGGGAGCTGTTTTTT.

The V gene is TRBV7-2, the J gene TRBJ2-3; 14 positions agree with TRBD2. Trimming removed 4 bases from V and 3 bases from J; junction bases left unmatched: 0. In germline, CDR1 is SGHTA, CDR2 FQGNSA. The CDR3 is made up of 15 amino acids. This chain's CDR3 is CASSWTSGGTDTQYF. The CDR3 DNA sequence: TGTGCCAGCAGCTGGACTAGCGGGGGGACAGATACGCAGTATTTT.

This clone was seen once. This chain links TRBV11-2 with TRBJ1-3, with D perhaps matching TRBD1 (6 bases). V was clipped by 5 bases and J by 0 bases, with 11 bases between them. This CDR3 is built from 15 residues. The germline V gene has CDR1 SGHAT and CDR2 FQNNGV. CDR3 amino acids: CASSVGQSSGNTIYF. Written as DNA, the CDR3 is TGTGCCAGCAGCGTCGGACAGAGCTCTGGAAACACCATATATTTT.

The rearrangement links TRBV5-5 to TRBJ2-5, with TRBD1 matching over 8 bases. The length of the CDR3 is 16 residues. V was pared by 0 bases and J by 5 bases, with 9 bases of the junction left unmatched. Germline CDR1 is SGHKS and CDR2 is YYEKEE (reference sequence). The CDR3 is CASSLVGAGGSETQYF. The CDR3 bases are TGTGCCAGCAGCTTGGTTGGTGCAGGGGGCAGTGAGACCCAGTACTTC.

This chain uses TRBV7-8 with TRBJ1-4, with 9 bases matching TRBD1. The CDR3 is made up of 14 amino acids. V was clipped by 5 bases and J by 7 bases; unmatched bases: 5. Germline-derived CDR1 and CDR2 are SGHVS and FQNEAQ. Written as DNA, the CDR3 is TGTGCCAGCAGCCTCGGGACAGGGATTGAAAAACTGTTTTTT. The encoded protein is CASSLGTGIEKLFF.

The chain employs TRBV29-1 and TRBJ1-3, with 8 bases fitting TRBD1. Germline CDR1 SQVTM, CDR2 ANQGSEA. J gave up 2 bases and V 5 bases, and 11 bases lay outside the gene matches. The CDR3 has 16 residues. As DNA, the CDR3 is TGCAGCGTTAGCCTTGGACAGGGCCTCGCTGGAAACACCATATATTTT. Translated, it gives CSVSLGQGLAGNTIYF.

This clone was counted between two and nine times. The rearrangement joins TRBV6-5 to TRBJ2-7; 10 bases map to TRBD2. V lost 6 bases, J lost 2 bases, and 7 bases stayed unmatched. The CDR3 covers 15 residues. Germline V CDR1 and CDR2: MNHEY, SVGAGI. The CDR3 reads CASRSGTSETYEQYF. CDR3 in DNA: TGTGCCAGCAGATCCGGGACTAGCGAGACCTACGAGCAGTACTTC.

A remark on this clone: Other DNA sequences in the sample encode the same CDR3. CDR3 nucleotide sequence: TGTGCCATCAGGGACGGCGGGGGCGGGAACTACGAGCAGTACTTC. This encodes CAIRDGGGGNYEQYF. The chain is built from TRBV10-3 and TRBJ2-7; maybe TRBD2 (7 bases). Looked up from germline, CDR1 is ENHRY and CDR2 is SYGVKD. V lost 6 bases and J lost 3, with 18 bases in between. This CDR3 has 15 residues.

CDR3 coding DNA: TGTGCCAGCAGCCCTGGACAGAACCAAGAGACCCAGTACTTC. Its translation: CASSPGQNQETQYF. This rearrangement joins TRBV4-2 to TRBJ2-5, with D perhaps matching TRBD1 (6 bases). Germline V lookup: CDR1 LGHNA, CDR2 YNFKEQ. V was shortened by 4 bases and J by 0 bases, with 9 bases between the two germline ends. The CDR3 length is 14 residues.

In DNA, the CDR3 is TGTGCCAGCAGCTTAGTTTGGGACAGGTCCTACGAGCAGTACTTC. Encoded protein: CASSLVWDRSYEQYF. The V and J genes are TRBV7-2 and TRBJ2-7, with 8 positions matching TRBD1. The CDR3 spans 15 residues. J lost 1 base, V lost 1 base, and 3 bases had no gene match. From germline, CDR1 is SGHTA and CDR2 FQGNSA.